This T cell receptor (beta chain) was retrieved from a study of shared clonotypes between healthy human individuals. V was cut by 5 bases and J by 8 bases, with 12 bases left in between. Germline CDR1 and CDR2: DFQATT and SNEGSKA (reference sequence). The CDR3 runs to 11 residues. The data were produced by immunoSEQ multiplex PCR, yet TCRdb's version contains in-frame clones alone and is incomplete. This table holds more than 1,200,000 clones, 98% to 99% found once. The chain carries TRBV20-1 and TRBJ1-2; D uncertain. The sequencing sample was made of naive CD4+ T cells sorted from blood. Subset in this sample: CD45RA+ positively selected. The sequence came from a man younger than 40 in good health. The CDR3 bases are TGCAGTGCTTTTGGACCGGCCGGCTACACCTTC. Its translation: CSAFGPAGYTF.